This T cell receptor beta chain was obtained from a study of blood T cell repertoires in COVID-19. On the study more broadly: The United States, Italy and Spain supplied acute and convalescent COVID-19 samples.

This CDR3 is built from 16 residues. Trimming took 7 bases from V and 7 from J; bases not matched to a gene: 14. The V gene's germline CDR1 is LNHDA and CDR2 SQIVND (reference sequence). TCRdb's copy holds only in-frame clones and misses some; the assay was immunoSEQ multiplex PCR. The sample includes some 350,000 clones, around 86% of them seen just once. Patients from Seattle were sampled longitudinally, starting during active infection. The sequencing sample was made of peripheral blood. The sequence derives from a woman in her 50s with COVID-19, enrolled during active disease. The chain employs TRBV19 and TRBJ2-1; 9 bases match TRBD2. The CDR3 DNA is TGTGCCAGTACCCCCTCGGGCGGGAGGGTCTGGAATGAGCAGTTCTTC. Translation: CASTPSGGRVWNEQFF.